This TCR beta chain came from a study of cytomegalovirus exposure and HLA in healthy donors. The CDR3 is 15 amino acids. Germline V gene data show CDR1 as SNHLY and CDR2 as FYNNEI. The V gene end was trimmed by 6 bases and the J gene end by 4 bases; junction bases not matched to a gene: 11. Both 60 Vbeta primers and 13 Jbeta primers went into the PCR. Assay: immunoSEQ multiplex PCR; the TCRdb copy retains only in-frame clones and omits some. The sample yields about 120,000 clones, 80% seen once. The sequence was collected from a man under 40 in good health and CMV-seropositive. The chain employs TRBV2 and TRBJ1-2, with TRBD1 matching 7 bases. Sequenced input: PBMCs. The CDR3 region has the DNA TGTGCCAGCAGAAAGGAGACAGGGAATGCCTATGGCTACACCTTC. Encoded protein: CASRKETGNAYGYTF. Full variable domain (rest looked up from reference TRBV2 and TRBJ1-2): EPEVTQTPSHQVTQMGQEVILRCVPISNHLYFYWYRQILGQKVEFLVSFYNNEISEKSEIFDDQFSVERPDGSNFTLKIRSTKLEDSAMYFCASRKETGNAYGYTFGSGTRLTVV.